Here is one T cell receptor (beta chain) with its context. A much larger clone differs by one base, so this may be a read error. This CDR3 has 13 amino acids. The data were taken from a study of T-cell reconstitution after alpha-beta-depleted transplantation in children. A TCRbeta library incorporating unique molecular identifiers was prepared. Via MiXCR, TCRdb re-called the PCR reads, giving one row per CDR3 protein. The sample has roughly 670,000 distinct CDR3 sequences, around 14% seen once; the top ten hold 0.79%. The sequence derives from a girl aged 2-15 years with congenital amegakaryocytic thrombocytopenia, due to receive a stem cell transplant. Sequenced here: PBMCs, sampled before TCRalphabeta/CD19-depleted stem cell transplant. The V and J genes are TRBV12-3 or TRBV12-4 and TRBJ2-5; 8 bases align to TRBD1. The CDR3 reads CASSFDRGETQHF. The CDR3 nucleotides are TGTGCCAGCAGTTTCGACAGGGGAGAGACCCAGCACTTC.